The 6 T cell receptor beta chains below come from one sample, sequenced in a study of CD8+CD57+ T cells in acquired aplastic anemia. The study profiled TCR beta VDJ and CDR3 using genomic DNA as template. TCRdb processed the reads anew with MiXCR; each CDR3 protein has one entry. The table lists 120,000 or so distinct CDR3 sequences, less than 50% of them singletons, with around 2.5% in the top ten. An expansion of CD8+CD57+ cells by flow cytometry had been shown in patients chosen for sequencing. Source material: sorted CD4+, CD8+, or CD8+CD57+ T cells (not recorded which) from PBMCs. The receptors stem from a human donor with aplastic anemia.

This clonotype was counted a few times. The chain recombines TRBV6-1 with TRBJ1-2; D is ambiguous. Germline V lookup: CDR1 MNHNS, CDR2 SASEGT. This CDR3 contains 14 residues. Trimming took 8 bases from V and 0 from J, leaving 13 bases between them. DNA for the CDR3: TGTGCCAGCTTGGGGAAGACTTCTAACTATGGCTACACCTTC. It translates to CASLGKTSNYGYTF.

About this clonotype itself: In this CDR3 the conserved last residue, phenylalanine or tryptophan, is missing, so a read error is likely. The chain combines TRBV5-6 with TRBJ1-5; a possible D gene is TRBD1 (5 bases). This CDR3 region has 13 residues. The V end was cut by 7 bases, the J end by 7 bases, with 15 bases between. Looked up from germline, CDR1 is SGHDT and CDR2 is YYEEEE. For the CDR3, the DNA is TGTGCCAGCGGGGGTCCCCACGAGCAGCCCCAGCATTCT. Its protein product is CASGGPHEQPQHS.

In nucleotides, the CDR3 is TGCGCCAGCAGCTCGCAATCCGGGACAGGGCAAGGCTACACCTTC. It translates to CASSSQSGTGQGYTF. The gene calls are TRBV5-1 and TRBJ1-2; 9 positions match TRBD1. J lost 8 bases, V lost 3 bases, and 11 bases had no gene match. The germline CDR1 and CDR2 sequences are SGHRS and YFSETQ. This CDR3 is built from 15 residues.

The table lists this clonotype with many counts. The chain employs TRBV15 and TRBJ2-2; perhaps TRBD1 as D (8 bases). Germline-derived CDR1 and CDR2 are LNHNV and YYDKDF (reference sequence). This CDR3 comprises 17 residues. Trimming pared 3 bases from V and 6 bases from J, leaving 20 bases between. This CDR3 is CATSREIHRGRAGELFF. CDR3 DNA: TGTGCCACCAGCAGGGAAATTCACAGGGGGAGGGCCGGGGAGCTGTTTTTT.

The table lists this clonotype with many counts. The DNA for the CDR3 is TGTGCCTCAGGAGAAACTAGCGGGGGAACCGGGGAGCTGTTTTTT. Its translation: CASGETSGGTGELFF. J is TRBJ2-2 and V is TRBV10-3; 11 bases align to TRBD2. V shed 11 bases, J shed 5 bases, and the junction held 10 bases outside the gene matches. In germline, CDR1 is ENHRY, CDR2 SYGVKD. This CDR3 has 15 residues.

This clonotype was seen many times. This chain links TRBV19 with TRBJ2-5; 7 nucleotides line up with TRBD2. The CDR3 extends over 14 amino acids. The germline V gene has CDR1 LNHDA and CDR2 SQIVND (reference sequence). J gave up 5 bases and V 3 bases, and 6 bases lay outside the gene matches. CDR3 DNA: TGTGCCAGTAGTATGACGGGGGGAGGGGAGACCCAGTACTTC. Encoded protein: CASSMTGGGETQYF.